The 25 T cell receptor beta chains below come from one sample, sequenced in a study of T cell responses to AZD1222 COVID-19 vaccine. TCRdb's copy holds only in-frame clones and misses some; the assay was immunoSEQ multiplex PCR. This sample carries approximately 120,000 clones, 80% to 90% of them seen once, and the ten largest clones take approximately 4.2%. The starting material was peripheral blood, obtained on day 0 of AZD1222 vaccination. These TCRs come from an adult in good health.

The CDR3 DNA follows: TGTGCCACCAGTCCCGGGACAGGGGATTACTACGAGCAGTACTTC. Translation: CATSPGTGDYYEQYF. The V call is TRBV15, the J call TRBJ2-7; 10 bases map to TRBD1. Germline V gene sequence: CDR1 LNHNV, CDR2 YYDKDF (reference sequence). V gave up 6 bases and J gave up 3 bases; unmatched junction bases: 8. There are 15 residues in the CDR3.

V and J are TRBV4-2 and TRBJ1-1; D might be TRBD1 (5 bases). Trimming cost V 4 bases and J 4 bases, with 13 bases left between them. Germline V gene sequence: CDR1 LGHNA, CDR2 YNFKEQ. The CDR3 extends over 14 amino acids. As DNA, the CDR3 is TGTGCCAGCAGCCTGCGCAGGGAAACCACTGAAGCTTTCTTT. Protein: CASSLRRETTEAFF.

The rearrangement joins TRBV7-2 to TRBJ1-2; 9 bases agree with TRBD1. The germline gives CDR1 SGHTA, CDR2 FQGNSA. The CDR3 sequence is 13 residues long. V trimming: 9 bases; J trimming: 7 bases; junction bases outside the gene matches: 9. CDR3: CASTGGTGIGYTF. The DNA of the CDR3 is TGTGCCAGTACCGGGGGGACAGGGATTGGCTACACCTTC.

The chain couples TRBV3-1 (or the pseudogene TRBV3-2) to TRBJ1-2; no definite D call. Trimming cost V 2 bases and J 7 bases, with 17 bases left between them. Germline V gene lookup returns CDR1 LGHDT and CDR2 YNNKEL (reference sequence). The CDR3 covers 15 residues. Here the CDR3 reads CASSQSGIPGGGYTF. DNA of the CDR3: TGTGCCAGCAGCCAATCGGGCATACCGGGCGGTGGCTACACCTTC.

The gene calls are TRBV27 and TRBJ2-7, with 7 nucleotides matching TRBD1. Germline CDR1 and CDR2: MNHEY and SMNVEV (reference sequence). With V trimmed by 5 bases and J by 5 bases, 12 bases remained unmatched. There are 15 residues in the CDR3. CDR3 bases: TGTGCCAGCAGTATACAATCGACAGGGTCGGACGAGCAGTACTTC. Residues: CASSIQSTGSDEQYF.

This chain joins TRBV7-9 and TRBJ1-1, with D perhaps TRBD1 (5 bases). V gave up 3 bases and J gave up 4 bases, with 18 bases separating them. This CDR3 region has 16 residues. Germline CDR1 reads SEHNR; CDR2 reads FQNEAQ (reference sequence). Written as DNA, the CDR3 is TGTGCCAGCAGCTTTAAGATAGGGGCAGCGGCCACTGAAGCTTTCTTT. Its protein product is CASSFKIGAAATEAFF.

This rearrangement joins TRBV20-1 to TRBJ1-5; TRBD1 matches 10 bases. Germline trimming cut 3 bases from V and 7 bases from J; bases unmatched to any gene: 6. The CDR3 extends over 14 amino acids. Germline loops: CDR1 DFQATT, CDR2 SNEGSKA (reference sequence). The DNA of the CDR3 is TGCAGTGCTAGTCGACAGGGGGCTTGGCAGCCCCAGCATTTT. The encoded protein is CSASRQGAWQPQHF.

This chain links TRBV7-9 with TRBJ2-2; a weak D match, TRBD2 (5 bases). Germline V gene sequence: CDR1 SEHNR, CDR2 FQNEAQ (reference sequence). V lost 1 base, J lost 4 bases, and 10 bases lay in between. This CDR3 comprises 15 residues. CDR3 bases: TGTGCCAGCAGCTTAGAGATAGGGAGCACCGGGGAGCTGTTTTTT. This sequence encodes CASSLEIGSTGELFF.

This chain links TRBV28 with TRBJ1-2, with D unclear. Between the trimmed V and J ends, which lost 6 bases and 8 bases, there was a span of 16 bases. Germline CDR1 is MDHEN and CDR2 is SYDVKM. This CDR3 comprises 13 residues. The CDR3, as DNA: TGTGCCAGCAGAACCGGGAGCCGCGGCGGCTACACCTTC. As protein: CASRTGSRGGYTF.

For the CDR3, the DNA is TGTGCCATCAGTGAGTCTACGGGTGCAGGAAACACCATATATTTT. Translation: CAISESTGAGNTIYF. This chain joins TRBV10-3 and TRBJ1-3; D gene ambiguous. The CDR3 consists of 15 residues. Germline assignment: CDR1 ENHRY and CDR2 SYGVKD. V was cut by 0 bases and J by 4 bases, with 10 bases left in between.

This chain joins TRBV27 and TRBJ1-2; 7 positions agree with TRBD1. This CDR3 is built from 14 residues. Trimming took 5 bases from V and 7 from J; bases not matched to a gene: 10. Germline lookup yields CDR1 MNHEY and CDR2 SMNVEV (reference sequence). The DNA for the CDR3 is TGTGCCAGCAGTCCCTCGACAGGGTTGCGTGGCTACACCTTC. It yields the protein CASSPSTGLRGYTF.

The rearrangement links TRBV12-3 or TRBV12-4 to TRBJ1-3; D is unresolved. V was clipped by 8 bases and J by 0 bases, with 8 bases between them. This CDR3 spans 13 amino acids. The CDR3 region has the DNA TGTGCCAGCCTCGGGTACTCTGGAAACACCATATATTTT. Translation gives CASLGYSGNTIYF.

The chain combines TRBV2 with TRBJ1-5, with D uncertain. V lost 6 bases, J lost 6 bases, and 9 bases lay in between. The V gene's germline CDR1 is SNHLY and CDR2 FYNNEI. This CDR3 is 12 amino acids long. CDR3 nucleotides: TGTGCCAGCAGCCCCGAAGGTCAGCCCCAGCATTTT. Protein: CASSPEGQPQHF.

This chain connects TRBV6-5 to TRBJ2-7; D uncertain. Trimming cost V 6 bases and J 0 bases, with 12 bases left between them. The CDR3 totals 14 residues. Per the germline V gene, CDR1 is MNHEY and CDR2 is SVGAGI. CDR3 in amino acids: CASRLRYSSYEQYF. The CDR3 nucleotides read TGTGCCAGCAGATTAAGATACAGCTCCTACGAGCAGTACTTC.

The CDR3 DNA is TGTGCCAGCAGCTTTCAACAAAGCTCCTACGAGCAGTACTTC. This gives the protein CASSFQQSSYEQYF. The chain carries TRBV7-9 and TRBJ2-7; D remains ambiguous. This CDR3 has 14 amino acids. Germline CDR1 SEHNR, CDR2 FQNEAQ (reference sequence). V lost 3 bases to trimming and J lost 0 bases, with 9 bases between them.

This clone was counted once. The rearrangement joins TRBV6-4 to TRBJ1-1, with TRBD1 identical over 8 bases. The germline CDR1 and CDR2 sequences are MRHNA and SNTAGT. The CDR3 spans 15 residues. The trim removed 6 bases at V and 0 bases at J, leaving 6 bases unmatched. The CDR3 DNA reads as TGTGCCAGCAGAAATCGGACAGGGATGAACACTGAAGCTTTCTTT. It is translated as CASRNRTGMNTEAFF.

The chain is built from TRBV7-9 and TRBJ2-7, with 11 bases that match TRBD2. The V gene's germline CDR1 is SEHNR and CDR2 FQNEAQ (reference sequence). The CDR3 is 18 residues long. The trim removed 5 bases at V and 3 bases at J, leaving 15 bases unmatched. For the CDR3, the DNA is TGTGCCAGCAGCCAGGGGCTAGCGGGGGGCCCGTTGATCTACGAGCAGTACTTC. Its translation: CASSQGLAGGPLIYEQYF.

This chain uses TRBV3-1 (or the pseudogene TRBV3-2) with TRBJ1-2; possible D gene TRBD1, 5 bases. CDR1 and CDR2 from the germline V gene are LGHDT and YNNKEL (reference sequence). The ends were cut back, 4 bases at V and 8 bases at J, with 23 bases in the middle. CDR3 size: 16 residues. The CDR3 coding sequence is TGTGCCAGCAGCCCGGTTGATGGGGCCCGGGCGGACGGCTACACCTTC. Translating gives CASSPVDGARADGYTF.

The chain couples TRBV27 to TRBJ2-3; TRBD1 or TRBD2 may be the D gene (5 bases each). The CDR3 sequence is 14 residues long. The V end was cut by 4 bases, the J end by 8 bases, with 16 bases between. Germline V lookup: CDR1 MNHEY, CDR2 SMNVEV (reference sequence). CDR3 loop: CASSSRGDAPTQYF. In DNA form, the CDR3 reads TGTGCCAGCAGTTCCAGAGGGGACGCCCCTACGCAGTATTTT.

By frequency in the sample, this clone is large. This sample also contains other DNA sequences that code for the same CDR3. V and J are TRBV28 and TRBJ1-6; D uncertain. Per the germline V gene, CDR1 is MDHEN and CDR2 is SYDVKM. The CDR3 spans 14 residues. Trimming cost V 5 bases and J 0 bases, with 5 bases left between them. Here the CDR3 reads CASSGSSYNSPLHF. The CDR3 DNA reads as TGTGCCAGCAGTGGAAGCTCCTATAATTCACCCCTCCACTTT.

The CDR3 spells CASSREWPYNEQFF. As DNA, the CDR3 is TGTGCCAGCAGCCGAGAGTGGCCGTACAATGAGCAGTTCTTC. V is TRBV27 and J is TRBJ2-1; D gene uncertain. CDR1 is MNHEY and CDR2 is SMNVEV in the germline V gene (reference sequence). This CDR3 spans 14 amino acids. Trimming took off 6 bases at V and 4 bases at J, with 13 bases between the two ends.

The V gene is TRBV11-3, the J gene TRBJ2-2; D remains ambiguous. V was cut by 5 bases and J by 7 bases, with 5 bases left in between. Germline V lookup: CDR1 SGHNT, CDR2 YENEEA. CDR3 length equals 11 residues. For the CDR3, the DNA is TGTGCCAGCAGCCTACGCGGGGAGCTGTTTTTT. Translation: CASSLRGELFF.

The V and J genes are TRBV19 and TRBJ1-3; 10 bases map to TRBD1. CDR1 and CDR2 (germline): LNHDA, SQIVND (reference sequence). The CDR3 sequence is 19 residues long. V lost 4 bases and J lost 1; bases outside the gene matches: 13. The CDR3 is CASSRRDRGRELSGNTIYF. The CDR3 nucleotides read TGTGCCAGTAGTAGGAGGGACAGGGGCCGCGAACTATCTGGAAACACCATATATTTT.

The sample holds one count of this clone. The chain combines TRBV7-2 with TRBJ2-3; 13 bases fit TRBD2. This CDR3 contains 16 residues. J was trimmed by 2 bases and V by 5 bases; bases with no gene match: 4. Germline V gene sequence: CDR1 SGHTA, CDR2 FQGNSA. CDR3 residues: CASSRTSGRATDTQYF. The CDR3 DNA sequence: TGTGCCAGCAGCCGTACTAGCGGGAGGGCCACAGATACGCAGTATTTT.

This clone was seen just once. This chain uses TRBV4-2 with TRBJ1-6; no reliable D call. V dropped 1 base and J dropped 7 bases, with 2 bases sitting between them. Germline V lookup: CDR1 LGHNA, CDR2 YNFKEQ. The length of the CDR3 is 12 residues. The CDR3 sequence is CASSQANSPLHF. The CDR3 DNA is TGTGCCAGCAGCCAAGCAAATTCACCCCTCCACTTT.